This passage covers 14 T cell receptor beta chains from one sample sequenced in a study of beta chain features in type 1 diabetes. Every bit of the isolated RNA underwent reverse transcription, so sequencing read expressed TCRB transcripts. Assay: immunoSEQ multiplex PCR; the TCRdb copy retains only in-frame clones and omits some. The table lists over 700,000 clones, roughly 15% of them singletons. Source material: naive CD4+ T cells from blood. Every receptor here comes from a woman younger than 35 in good health.

This clone was seen a handful of times. The J gene is TRBJ2-3, the V gene TRBV7-8, with 8 bases aligning to TRBD2. The V segment lost 1 base and the J segment 0 bases; nucleotides outside the gene matches: 9. Germline CDR1 SGHVS, CDR2 FQNEAQ. The CDR3 runs to 18 residues. CDR3 residues: CASSLVSSGGPSTDTQYF. Written as DNA, the CDR3 is TGTGCCAGCAGCTTAGTTAGTTCGGGAGGGCCTAGCACAGATACGCAGTATTTT. The full variable domain, rest sourced from reference TRBV7-8 and TRBJ2-3, is GAGVSQSPRYKVAKRGQDVALRCDPISGHVSLFWYQQALGQGPEFLTYFQNEAQLDKSGLPSDRFFAERPEGSVSTLKIQRTQQEDSAVYLCASSLVSSGGPSTDTQYFGPGTRLTVL.

About this clone: The sample has other DNA sequences that encode this CDR3 too. The CDR3 reads CASSRGTDYEQYF. For the CDR3, the DNA is TGTGCCAGTAGTAGGGGAACTGACTACGAGCAGTACTTC. This chain uses TRBV6-5 with TRBJ2-7; TRBD1 is a possible D gene (5 bases). The germline V gene encodes CDR1 MNHEY and CDR2 SVGAGI. There are 13 residues in the CDR3. With 9 bases removed from V and 3 bases from J, the gap between germline ends came to 15 bases.

V gene TRBV9 combines with J gene TRBJ1-5; TRBD1 might be the D (5 bases). V was pared by 3 bases and J by 0 bases, with 13 bases between. There are 16 residues in the CDR3. Germline loops: CDR1 SGDLS, CDR2 YYNGEE. The CDR3 spells CASSAGGSYSNQPQHF. The CDR3 region has the DNA TGTGCCAGCAGCGCCGGGGGTAGTTATAGCAATCAGCCCCAGCATTTT.

This chain uses TRBV7-9 with TRBJ2-2; the D is unclear. CDR1 SEHNR and CDR2 FQNEAQ come from the germline V gene (reference sequence). V shed 2 bases and J shed 0 bases, with 13 bases lying between them. This CDR3 contains 17 residues. For the CDR3, the DNA is TGTGCCAGCAGCTTAACAGACCCCTTGGCGAACACCGGGGAGCTGTTTTTT. Its translation is CASSLTDPLANTGELFF.

In DNA, the CDR3 is TGTGCCAGCAGTTCTGTAGACGAGCAGTACTTC. As protein: CASSSVDEQYF. The chain uses TRBV28 and TRBJ2-7; no clear D gene. CDR1 MDHEN and CDR2 SYDVKM come from the germline V gene. Trimming left V 4 bases short and J 5 bases short, with 6 bases between. The CDR3 totals 11 residues.

V gene TRBV2 combines with J gene TRBJ2-5, with D possibly matching TRBD2 (6 bases). Germline V gene data show CDR1 as SNHLY and CDR2 as FYNNEI. The CDR3 has 13 amino acids. V lost 4 bases to trimming and J lost 5 bases, with 11 bases between them. CDR3: CASSVRGWETQYF. CDR3 sequence (DNA): TGTGCCAGCAGTGTTCGGGGGTGGGAGACCCAGTACTTC.

This clone occurred a few times. This chain links TRBV28 with TRBJ2-5; 9 positions agree with TRBD1. CDR3 length equals 13 residues. Germline V gene sequence: CDR1 MDHEN, CDR2 SYDVKM. J gave up 9 bases and V 4 bases, and 6 bases lay outside the gene matches. The CDR3 DNA reads TGTGCCAGCAGTTCCGGACAGGGGTTGTCCCAGTACTTC. It codes for CASSSGQGLSQYF.

This clone was found a few times. The DNA of the CDR3 is TGTGCCAGCTCACCAATTGTTAATGAGCAGTTCTTC. It codes for CASSPIVNEQFF. J is TRBJ2-1 and V is TRBV18; D is ambiguous. The germline V and J ends were trimmed by 2 bases and 7 bases, with 6 bases remaining between them. The germline V gene has CDR1 KGHSH and CDR2 LQKENI. The CDR3 length is 12 residues.

The J gene is TRBJ1-3, the V gene TRBV15; 8 positions agree with TRBD1. The V gene end was trimmed by 5 bases and the J gene end by 2 bases; junction bases not matched to a gene: 8. The germline gives CDR1 LNHNV, CDR2 YYDKDF (reference sequence). The CDR3 sequence is 16 residues long. The CDR3, as DNA: TGTGCCACCAGCGGTCGACAGGGGCCGACTGGAAACACCATATATTTT. Protein: CATSGRQGPTGNTIYF.

This chain uses TRBV2 with TRBJ1-1; possible D gene TRBD1, 5 bases. Trimming stripped 6 bases from V and 6 bases from J, with 11 bases between. In germline, CDR1 is SNHLY, CDR2 FYNNEI. The CDR3 spans 12 residues. DNA of the CDR3: TGTGCCAGCAGAAGGGACCGAGCTGAAGCTTTCTTT. As protein: CASRRDRAEAFF.

This clone was counted between two and nine times. The V gene is TRBV7-6, the J gene TRBJ2-7, with D unclear. CDR1 and CDR2 (germline): SGHVS, FNYEAQ. V was clipped by 6 bases and J by 5 bases, with 11 bases between them. The CDR3 covers 12 residues. The CDR3 sequence: CASSTRQDEQYF. DNA of the CDR3: TGTGCCAGCAGTACACGGCAGGACGAGCAGTACTTC.

This clone has a handful of counts. The rearrangement uses TRBV28 and TRBJ2-3; 12 bases match TRBD2. The V and J ends lost 6 bases and 2 bases, in that order; junction bases with no gene match: 6. CDR1 and CDR2 (germline): MDHEN, SYDVKM. This CDR3 is 16 amino acids long. CDR3 residues: CASSSSGRASTDTQYF. The CDR3 nucleotides read TGTGCCAGCAGCTCTAGCGGGAGGGCCTCCACAGATACGCAGTATTTT.

The chain joins TRBV10-3 to TRBJ1-3, with D maybe TRBD1 (5 bases). The V and J ends lost 0 bases and 0 bases respectively, with 6 bases between them. There are 15 residues in the CDR3. In germline, CDR1 is ENHRY, CDR2 SYGVKD. The CDR3 loop is CAISESGGSGNTIYF. In nucleotides, the CDR3 is TGTGCCATCAGTGAGTCTGGGGGCTCTGGAAACACCATATATTTT.

In regard to this clone: One end of the junction is discordant with germline, which a read error may explain. The V call is TRBV6-1, the J call TRBJ2-7; 9 bases are shared with TRBD1. CDR1 and CDR2 (germline): MNHNS, SASEGT. CDR3 size: 13 residues. CDR3 in DNA: TGTGCCATCAGTCCGGGACAGGGAATCGAGCAGTACTTC. Amino acids: CAISPGQGIEQYF.